The 21 T cell receptor beta chains presented below share a single source sample, sequenced in a study of shared clonotypes between healthy human individuals. TCRdb's copy holds only in-frame clones and misses some; the assay was immunoSEQ multiplex PCR. The sample records approximately 2,000,000 clones, roughly 90% being singletons. The sequenced material came from naive CD4+ T cells from PBMCs. Subset defined: CD45RA+ positively selected. The receptor set was obtained from a man in his late teens or twenties in good health. Some clones in this sample may be carry-over from other donors' samples.

The V gene is TRBV7-3, the J gene TRBJ1-2; 8 nucleotides match TRBD1. This CDR3 is 12 amino acids long. Germline assignment: CDR1 SGHTA and CDR2 FQGTGA. V trimming: 5 bases; J trimming: 11 bases; junction bases outside the gene matches: 7. The CDR3 DNA reads as TGTGCCAGCAGCGTACCGGGACAGGCATACACCTTC. Translated: CASSVPGQAYTF.

Regarding this clone: Additional DNA sequences in this sample encode the identical CDR3. The chain joins TRBV5-1 to TRBJ2-1, with 13 bases aligning to TRBD2. The V gene end was trimmed by 4 bases and the J gene end by 2 bases; junction bases not matched to a gene: 3. CDR3 size: 16 residues. The germline gives CDR1 SGHRS, CDR2 YFSETQ. The chain's CDR3 is CASSGGLAGAYNEQFF. For the CDR3, the DNA is TGCGCCAGCAGCGGAGGACTAGCGGGGGCCTACAATGAGCAGTTCTTC.

The chain recombines TRBV7-2 with TRBJ1-2; 9 bases map to TRBD1. CDR1 is SGHTA and CDR2 is FQGNSA in the germline V gene. The V gene end was trimmed by 5 bases and the J gene end by 8 bases; junction bases not matched to a gene: 6. CDR3 length: 13 residues. This CDR3 is CASSPTGGWGYTF. Here the CDR3 DNA reads TGTGCCAGCAGCCCAACAGGGGGCTGGGGCTACACCTTC.

This clone was observed a single time. The J gene is TRBJ2-3, the V gene TRBV28, with D perhaps TRBD2 (8 bases). Germline CDR1 MDHEN, CDR2 SYDVKM. The CDR3 loop spans 17 amino acids. Between the trimmed V and J ends, which lost 4 bases and 5 bases, there was a span of 22 bases. The CDR3 here is CASSSRREGALQDTQYF. CDR3 bases: TGTGCCAGCAGTTCTAGACGGGAGGGGGCTCTTCAAGATACGCAGTATTTT. Full variable domain (remainder filled in from reference TRBV28 and TRBJ2-3): DVKVTQSSRYLVKRTGEKVFLECVQDMDHENMFWYRQDPGLGLRLIYFSYDVKMKEKGDIPEGYSVSREKKERFSLILESASTNQTSMYLCASSSRREGALQDTQYFGPGTRLTVL.

CDR3 residues: CALAGRRNYGYTF. CDR3 DNA sequence: TGTGCCCTAGCAGGAAGGAGGAACTATGGCTACACCTTC. The V gene is TRBV28, the J gene TRBJ1-2; D gene uncertain. The CDR3 has 13 residues. V dropped 11 bases and J dropped 2 bases, with 15 bases sitting between them. Germline V CDR1 and CDR2: MDHEN, SYDVKM.

This clone came up once. The chain uses TRBV6-1 and TRBJ1-5; D gene ambiguous. The CDR3 length is 17 residues. The V and J ends lost 2 bases and 3 bases respectively, with 17 bases between them. CDR1 is MNHNS and CDR2 is SASEGT in the germline V gene. The CDR3, as DNA: TGTGCCAGCAGTGAAAGGCCAAGGGCGACCTTCAATCAGCCCCAGCATTTT. It translates to CASSERPRATFNQPQHF.

The rearrangement uses TRBV19 and TRBJ1-5; tentatively, D is TRBD1 (5 bases). The CDR3 is 14 residues long. The germline V gene has CDR1 LNHDA and CDR2 SQIVND (reference sequence). The germline V and J ends were trimmed by 10 bases and 6 bases, with 19 bases remaining between them. CDR3 in DNA: TGTGCCACCCGAAGGACCGGTCAGGGTCAGCCCCAGCATTTT. This translates into CATRRTGQGQPQHF.

Note on this clone: Other DNA sequences in this specimen translate into the identical CDR3. The chain uses TRBV29-1 and TRBJ2-3; the D gene is possibly TRBD1 (6 bases). V lost 6 bases, J lost 3 bases, and 10 bases lay in between. Germline values: CDR1 SQVTM, CDR2 ANQGSEA. The CDR3 totals 12 residues. The CDR3, as DNA: TGCAGCGTCGCAACAGGGACAGATACGCAGTATTTT. This sequence encodes CSVATGTDTQYF.

The chain is built from TRBV5-6 and TRBJ2-7; D gene ambiguous. The CDR3 runs 13 residues. Germline CDR1 is SGHDT and CDR2 is YYEEEE. V was shortened by 1 base and J by 2 bases, with 7 bases between the two germline ends. CDR3 protein: CASSLRPPYEQYF. In DNA, the CDR3 is TGTGCCAGCAGCTTGAGACCACCCTACGAGCAGTACTTC.

Of note for this clone: This sample includes further DNA sequences coding for the same CDR3. The chain links TRBV9 to TRBJ2-6, with D possibly matching TRBD2 (6 bases). The CDR3 loop spans 15 amino acids. CDR1 and CDR2 from the germline V gene are SGDLS and YYNGEE. Between the trimmed V and J ends, which lost 4 bases and 1 base, there was a span of 9 bases. CDR3 sequence reads: CASSPRGSGANVLTF. The CDR3 bases are TGTGCCAGCAGCCCTCGGGGGTCTGGGGCCAACGTCCTGACTTTC.

The chain uses TRBV4-1 and TRBJ2-4; either TRBD1 or TRBD2 may fit D (5 bases each). The CDR3 has 18 residues. Trimming left V 3 bases short and J 2 bases short, with 20 bases between. Germline V gene sequence: CDR1 MGHRA, CDR2 YSYEKL. This chain's CDR3 is CASSQPTGPVLSKNIQYF. DNA for the CDR3: TGCGCCAGCAGCCAGCCGACGGGGCCAGTTTTATCCAAAAACATTCAGTACTTC.

CDR3 DNA: TGCGCCAGCAGCGTGGGACAGGGAAATGAAAAACTGTTTTTT. Its protein product is CASSVGQGNEKLFF. The rearrangement joins TRBV5-1 to TRBJ1-4; 9 nucleotides agree with TRBD1. The V and J ends lost 4 bases and 5 bases, in that order; junction bases with no gene match: 3. CDR3 size: 14 residues. Germline CDR1 and CDR2: SGHRS and YFSETQ. Complete variable domain (other parts from reference TRBV5-1 and TRBJ1-4): KAGVTQTPRYLIKTRGQQVTLSCSPISGHRSVSWYQQTPGQGLQFLFEYFSETQRNKGNFPGRFSGRQFSNSRSEMNVSTLELGDSALYLCASSVGQGNEKLFFGSGTQLSVL.

Turning to this clone: Other DNA sequences in the sample encode the same CDR3. The V gene is TRBV5-1, the J gene TRBJ2-7, with no clear D. Trimming stripped 0 bases from V and 1 base from J, with 8 bases between. CDR1 and CDR2 (germline): SGHRS, YFSETQ. The CDR3 consists of 14 residues. The CDR3 reads CASSLVASSYEQYF. CDR3 in DNA: TGCGCCAGCAGCTTGGTAGCCAGTTCCTACGAGCAGTACTTC.

With respect to this clone: Other DNA sequences in this sample translate to the same CDR3. The chain carries TRBV5-1 and TRBJ2-5; 7 bases match TRBD2. V trimming: 0 bases; J trimming: 5 bases; junction bases outside the gene matches: 7. Germline loops: CDR1 SGHRS, CDR2 YFSETQ. The CDR3 totals 15 residues. CDR3 protein: CASSLAAGGGETQYF. CDR3 in DNA: TGCGCCAGCAGCTTGGCCGCCGGCGGGGGTGAGACCCAGTACTTC. Combining the CDR3 with reference TRBV5-1 and TRBJ2-5 gives the whole variable domain KAGVTQTPRYLIKTRGQQVTLSCSPISGHRSVSWYQQTPGQGLQFLFEYFSETQRNKGNFPGRFSGRQFSNSRSEMNVSTLELGDSALYLCASSLAAGGGETQYFGPGTRLLVL.

The rearrangement uses TRBV18 and TRBJ1-4, with no clear D. The CDR3 has 14 amino acids. The germline gives CDR1 KGHSH, CDR2 LQKENI. V lost 3 bases and J lost 7, with 12 bases in between. CDR3 sequence reads: CASSPTAQVEKLFF. The DNA of the CDR3 is TGTGCCAGCTCACCGACTGCTCAGGTTGAAAAACTGTTTTTT.

This rearrangement joins TRBV10-2 to TRBJ1-5, with D possibly TRBD1 on 5 matching bases. Per germline, CDR1 WSHSY and CDR2 SAAADI. The length of the CDR3 is 15 residues. V shed 2 bases and J shed 3 bases, with 11 bases lying between them. DNA for the CDR3: TGCGCCAGCAGTGAGGGCAGGGTCCACAATCAGCCCCAGCATTTT. Translated, it gives CASSEGRVHNQPQHF.

This clone showed up just once. This CDR3 is CASSQEVISGALSTDTQYF. The DNA of the CDR3 is TGTGCCAGCAGCCAAGAAGTTATTAGCGGGGCTCTATCCACAGATACGCAGTATTTT. This chain links TRBV4-2 with TRBJ2-3; 8 bases fit TRBD2. This CDR3 spans 19 amino acids. Trimming at V came to 0 bases and at J to 2 bases, leaving 13 bases not matched to a gene. Germline V gene data show CDR1 as LGHNA and CDR2 as YNFKEQ.

The table lists this clone with a count of one. J is TRBJ1-1 and V is TRBV19; the D gene is possibly TRBD1 (6 bases). This CDR3 has 14 amino acids. V dropped 3 bases and J dropped 3 bases, with 11 bases sitting between them. The germline CDR1 and CDR2 sequences are LNHDA and SQIVND (reference sequence). The CDR3 DNA reads TGTGCCAGTAGTATTACAGGGACTGACACTGAAGCTTTCTTT. Its protein product is CASSITGTDTEAFF.

The V gene is TRBV5-6, the J gene TRBJ1-2; D unresolved. Germline V gives CDR1 SGHDT, CDR2 YYEEEE. The CDR3 is 11 residues long. V dropped 7 bases and J dropped 7 bases, with 11 bases sitting between them. In nucleotides, the CDR3 is TGTGCCAGCCGTGCCAGGCTTGGCTACACCTTC. Its protein product is CASRARLGYTF.

The chain combines TRBV18 with TRBJ2-1, with D possibly matching TRBD2 (6 bases). Germline CDR1 reads KGHSH; CDR2 reads LQKENI. CDR3 size: 15 residues. The germline V and J ends were trimmed by 1 base and 3 bases, with 10 bases remaining between them. The CDR3 DNA follows: TGTGCCAGCTCACCACTAGCGGACGACTACAATGAGCAGTTCTTC. Amino acids: CASSPLADDYNEQFF. Full variable domain (rest looked up from reference TRBV18 and TRBJ2-1): NAGVMQNPRHLVRRRGQEARLRCSPMKGHSHVYWYRQLPEEGLKFMVYLQKENIIDESGMPKERFSAEFPKEGPSILRIQQVVRGDSAAYFCASSPLADDYNEQFFGPGTRLTVL.

The J gene is TRBJ1-5, the V gene TRBV19; 8 bases align to TRBD1. Germline V gene sequence: CDR1 LNHDA, CDR2 SQIVND (reference sequence). The CDR3 sequence is 15 residues long. The J segment lost 2 bases and the V segment lost 6 bases, leaving 6 bases of the junction unmatched. The CDR3 reads CASSRTGRGNQPQHF. The CDR3 coding sequence is TGTGCCAGTAGCCGGACAGGGAGAGGCAATCAGCCCCAGCATTTT.